The source of this TCR beta chain is a study of shared clonotypes between healthy human individuals. The table lists this clone with a few counts. Germline-derived CDR1 and CDR2 are SEHNR and FQNEAQ (reference sequence). The CDR3 sequence is 15 residues long. A deep-level run was used for the assay. Measured with immunoSEQ multiplex PCR; TCRdb has only the in-frame clones, and not every one. The repertoire holds around 1 million clones, around 80% seen once, with approximately 1.5% in the top ten. The source material was memory CD4+ T cells sorted from blood. Subset noted: CD45RA-negative fraction. The sequence derives from a young man in good health. The chain is built from TRBV7-9 and TRBJ2-5; a weak D match, TRBD2 (5 bases). The end of the DNA aligns better with TRBJ2-7, so the J call may be wrong. CDR3 protein: CASSLAGPLGDEQYF. The CDR3 coding sequence is TGTGCCAGCAGCTTAGCTGGACCCCTCGGGGACGAGCAGTACTTC.